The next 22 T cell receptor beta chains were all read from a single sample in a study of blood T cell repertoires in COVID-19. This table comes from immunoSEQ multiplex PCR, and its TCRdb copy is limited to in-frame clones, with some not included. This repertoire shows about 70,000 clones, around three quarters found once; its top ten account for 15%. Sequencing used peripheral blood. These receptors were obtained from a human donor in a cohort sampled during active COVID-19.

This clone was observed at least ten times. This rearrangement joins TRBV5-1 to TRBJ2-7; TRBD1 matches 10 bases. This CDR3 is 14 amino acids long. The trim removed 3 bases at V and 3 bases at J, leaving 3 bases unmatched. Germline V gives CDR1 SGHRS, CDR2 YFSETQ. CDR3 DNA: TGCGCCAGCAGCTCGACAGGGGGCATCTACGAGCAGTACTTC. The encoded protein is CASSSTGGIYEQYF. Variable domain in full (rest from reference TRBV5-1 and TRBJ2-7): KAGVTQTPRYLIKTRGQQVTLSCSPISGHRSVSWYQQTPGQGLQFLFEYFSETQRNKGNFPGRFSGRQFSNSRSEMNVSTLELGDSALYLCASSSTGGIYEQYFGPGTRLTVT.

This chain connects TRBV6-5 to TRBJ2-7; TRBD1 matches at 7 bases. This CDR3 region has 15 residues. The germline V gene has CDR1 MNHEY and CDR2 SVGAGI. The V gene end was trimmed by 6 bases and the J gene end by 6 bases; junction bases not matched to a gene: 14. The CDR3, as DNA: TGTGCCAGCAGGAAGCCGGGACAGTCTCAGTTCGAGCAGTACTTC. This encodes CASRKPGQSQFEQYF.

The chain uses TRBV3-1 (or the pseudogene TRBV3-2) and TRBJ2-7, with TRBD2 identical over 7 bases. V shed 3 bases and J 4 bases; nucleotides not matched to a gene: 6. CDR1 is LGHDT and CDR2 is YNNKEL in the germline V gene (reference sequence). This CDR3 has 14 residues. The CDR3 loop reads CASSHSSGRYEQYF. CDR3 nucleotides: TGTGCCAGCAGCCATTCTAGCGGCAGGTACGAGCAGTACTTC.

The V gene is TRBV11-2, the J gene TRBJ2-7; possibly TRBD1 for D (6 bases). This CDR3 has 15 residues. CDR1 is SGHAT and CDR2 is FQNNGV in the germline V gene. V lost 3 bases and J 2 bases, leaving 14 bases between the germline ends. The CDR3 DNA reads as TGTGCCAGCAGCTTCACAGCGGACAGAACCTACGAGCAGTACTTC. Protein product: CASSFTADRTYEQYF.

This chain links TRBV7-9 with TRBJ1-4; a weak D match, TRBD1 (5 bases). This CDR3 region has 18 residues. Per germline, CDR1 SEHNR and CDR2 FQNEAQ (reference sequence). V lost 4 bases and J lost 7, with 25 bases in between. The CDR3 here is CASSSSVLQDNRVEKLFF. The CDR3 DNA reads TGTGCCAGCAGCTCAAGCGTTTTACAGGACAATAGGGTTGAAAAACTGTTTTTT.

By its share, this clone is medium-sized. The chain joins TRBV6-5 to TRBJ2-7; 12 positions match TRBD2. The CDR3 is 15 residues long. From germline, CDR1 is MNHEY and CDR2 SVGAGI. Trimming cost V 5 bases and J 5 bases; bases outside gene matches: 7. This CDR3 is CASSTRTSGINEQYF. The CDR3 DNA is TGTGCCAGCAGTACCCGGACTAGCGGGATAAACGAGCAGTACTTC.

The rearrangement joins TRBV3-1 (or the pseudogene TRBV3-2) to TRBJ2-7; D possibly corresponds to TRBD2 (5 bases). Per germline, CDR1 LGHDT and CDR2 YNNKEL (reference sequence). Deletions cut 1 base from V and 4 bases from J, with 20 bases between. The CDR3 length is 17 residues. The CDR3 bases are TGTGCCAGCAGCCAAGGTGGGCTAGTGGGAGATTCTTACGAGCAGTACTTC. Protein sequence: CASSQGGLVGDSYEQYF.

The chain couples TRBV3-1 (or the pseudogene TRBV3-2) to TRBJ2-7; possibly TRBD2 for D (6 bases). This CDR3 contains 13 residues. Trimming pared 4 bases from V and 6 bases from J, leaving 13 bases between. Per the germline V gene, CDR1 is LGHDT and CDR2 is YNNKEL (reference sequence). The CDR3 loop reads CASSLRLGAEQYF. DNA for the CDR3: TGTGCCAGCAGCCTACGACTAGGGGCCGAGCAGTACTTC.

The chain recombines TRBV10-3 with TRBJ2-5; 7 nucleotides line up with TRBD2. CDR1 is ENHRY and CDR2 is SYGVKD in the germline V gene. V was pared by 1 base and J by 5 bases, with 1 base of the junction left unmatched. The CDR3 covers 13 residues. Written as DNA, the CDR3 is TGTGCCATCAGTGAGTACGGGGGGGAGACCCAGTACTTC. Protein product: CAISEYGGETQYF.

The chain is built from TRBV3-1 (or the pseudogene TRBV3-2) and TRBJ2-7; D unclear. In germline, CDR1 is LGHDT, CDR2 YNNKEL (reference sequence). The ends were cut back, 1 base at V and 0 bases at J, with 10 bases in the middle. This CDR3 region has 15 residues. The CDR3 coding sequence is TGTGCCAGCAGCCAAGGCAGGCATAGCTCCTACGAGCAGTACTTC. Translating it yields CASSQGRHSSYEQYF.

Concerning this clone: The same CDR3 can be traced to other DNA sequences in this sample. CDR3 protein: CASRTGFDTEAFF. In DNA, the CDR3 is TGCGCCAGCAGAACAGGGTTTGACACTGAAGCTTTCTTT. V usage is TRBV10-2 and J usage is TRBJ1-1, with a tentative D call TRBD1 (6 bases). Trimming took off 6 bases at V and 3 bases at J, with 11 bases between the two ends. This CDR3 contains 13 residues. Germline V CDR1 and CDR2: WSHSY, SAAADI.

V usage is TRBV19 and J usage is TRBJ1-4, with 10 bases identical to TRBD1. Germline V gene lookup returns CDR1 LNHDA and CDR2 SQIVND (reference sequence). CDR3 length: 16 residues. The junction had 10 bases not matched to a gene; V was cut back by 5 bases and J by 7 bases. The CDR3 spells CASSAPRTGGVEKLFF. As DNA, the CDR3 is TGTGCCAGTAGTGCCCCGAGGACAGGGGGAGTTGAAAAACTGTTTTTT.

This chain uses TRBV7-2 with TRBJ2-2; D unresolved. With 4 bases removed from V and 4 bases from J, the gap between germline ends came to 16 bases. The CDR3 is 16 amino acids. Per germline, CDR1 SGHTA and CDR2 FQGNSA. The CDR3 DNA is TGTGCCAGCAGCTCACCCCCCGGAGATGTCACCGGGGAGCTGTTTTTT. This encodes CASSSPPGDVTGELFF.

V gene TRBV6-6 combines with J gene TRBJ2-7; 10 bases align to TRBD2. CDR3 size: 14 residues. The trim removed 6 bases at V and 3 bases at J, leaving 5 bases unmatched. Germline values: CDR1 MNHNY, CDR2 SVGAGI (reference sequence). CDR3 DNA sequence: TGTGCCAGCAGACTAGCGGGATCGGACTACGAGCAGTACTTC. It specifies CASRLAGSDYEQYF.

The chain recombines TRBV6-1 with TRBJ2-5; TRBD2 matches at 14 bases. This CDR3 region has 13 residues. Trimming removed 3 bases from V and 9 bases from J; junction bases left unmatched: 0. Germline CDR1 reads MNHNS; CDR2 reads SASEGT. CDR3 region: CASSETSGRAQYF. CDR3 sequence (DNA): TGTGCCAGCAGTGAGACTAGCGGGAGGGCCCAGTACTTC.

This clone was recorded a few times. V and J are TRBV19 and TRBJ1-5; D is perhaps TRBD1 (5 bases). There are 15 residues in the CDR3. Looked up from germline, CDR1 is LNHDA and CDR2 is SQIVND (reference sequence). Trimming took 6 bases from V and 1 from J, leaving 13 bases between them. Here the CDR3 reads CASSGQGLSNQPQHF. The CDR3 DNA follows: TGTGCCAGTAGCGGACAAGGCTTAAGCAATCAGCCCCAGCATTTT.

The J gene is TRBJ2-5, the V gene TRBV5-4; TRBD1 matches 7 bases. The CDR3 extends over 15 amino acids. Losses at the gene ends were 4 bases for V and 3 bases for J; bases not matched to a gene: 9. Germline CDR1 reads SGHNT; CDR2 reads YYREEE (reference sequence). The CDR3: CASSAGQAREETQYF. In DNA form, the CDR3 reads TGTGCCAGCAGCGCCGGACAGGCCCGAGAAGAGACCCAGTACTTC.

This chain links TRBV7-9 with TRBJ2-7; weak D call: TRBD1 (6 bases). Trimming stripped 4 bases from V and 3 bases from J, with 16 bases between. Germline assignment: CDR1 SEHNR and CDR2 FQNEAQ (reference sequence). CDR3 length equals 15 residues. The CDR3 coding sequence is TGTGCCAGCAGCTCCACAGGTCAGGGGATCTACGAGCAGTACTTC. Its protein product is CASSSTGQGIYEQYF.

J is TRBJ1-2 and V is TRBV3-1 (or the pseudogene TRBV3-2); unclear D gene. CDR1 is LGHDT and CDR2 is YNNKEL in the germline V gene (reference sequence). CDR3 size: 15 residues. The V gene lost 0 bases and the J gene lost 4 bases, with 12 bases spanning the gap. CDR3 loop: CASSQDPQVVYGYTF. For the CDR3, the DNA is TGTGCCAGCAGCCAAGACCCCCAGGTGGTCTATGGCTACACCTTC.

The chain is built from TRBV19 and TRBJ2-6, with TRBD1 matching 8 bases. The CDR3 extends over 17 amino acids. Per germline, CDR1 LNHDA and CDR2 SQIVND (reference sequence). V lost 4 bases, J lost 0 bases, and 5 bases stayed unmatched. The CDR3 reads CASSSLQGVSGANVLTF. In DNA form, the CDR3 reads TGTGCCAGTAGTAGCTTACAGGGGGTCTCTGGGGCCAACGTCCTGACTTTC. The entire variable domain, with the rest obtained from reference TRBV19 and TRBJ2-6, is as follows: DGGITQSPKYLFRKEGQNVTLSCEQNLNHDAMYWYRQDPGQGLRLIYYSQIVNDFQKGDIAEGYSVSREKKESFPLTVTSAQKNPTAFYLCASSSLQGVSGANVLTFGAGSRLTVL.

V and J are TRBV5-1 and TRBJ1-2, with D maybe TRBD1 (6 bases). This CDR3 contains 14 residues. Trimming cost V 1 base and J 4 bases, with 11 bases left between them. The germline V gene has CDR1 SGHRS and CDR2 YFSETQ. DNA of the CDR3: TGCGCCAGCAGCTTGCCAGGGGACGGCTATGGCTACACCTTC. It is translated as CASSLPGDGYGYTF.

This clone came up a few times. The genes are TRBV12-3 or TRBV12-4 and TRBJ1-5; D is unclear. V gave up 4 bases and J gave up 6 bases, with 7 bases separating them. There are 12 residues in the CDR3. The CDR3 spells CASSSGIQPQHF. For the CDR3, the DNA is TGTGCCAGCAGTTCAGGAATTCAGCCCCAGCATTTT.